This T cell receptor (beta chain) stems from a study of control samples from healthy donors and cancer patients. TCRdb keeps only in-frame clones here, not all; method: immunoSEQ multiplex PCR. Here the sample spans about 78,000 clones, roughly nine tenths being singletons. CDR3 size: 13 residues. V trimming: 4 bases; J trimming: 7 bases; junction bases outside the gene matches: 6. CDR1 and CDR2 from the germline V gene are SGHNT and YENEEA. The sequenced sample was blood. This rearrangement joins TRBV11-3 to TRBJ2-5, with 7 bases identical to TRBD1. The TCR sequence derives from a woman aged 55-69 years in good health. The CDR3 DNA reads as TGTGCCAGCAGCTCCGGGACAGAGGGGACCCAGTACTTC. Protein: CASSSGTEGTQYF.